The sequence of this TCR beta chain was determined in a study of immune reconstitution after stem cell transplant in scleroderma. V was cut by 0 bases and J by 6 bases, with 13 bases left in between. The CDR3 has 15 amino acids. Looked up from germline, CDR1 is SGHTA and CDR2 is FQGNSA. In TCRdb, the RT-PCR reads were re-called with MiXCR into one record per CDR3 protein. The data contain around 2,000 distinct CDR3 sequences, more than 15% of them singletons. This sequence was found in a female donor with systemic sclerosis. The chain carries TRBV7-2 and TRBJ2-3, with D possibly TRBD2 on 5 matching bases. The biological material was taken before or after autologous hematopoietic stem cell transplantation (not recorded which). CDR3 DNA: TGTGCCAGCAGCTTAGCGAGGAGTAGCGCTGATACGCAGTATTTT. This codes for CASSLARSSADTQYF.